Listed here are 20 T cell receptor beta chains from one sample, sequenced in a study of shared clonotypes between healthy human individuals. Only in-frame clones appear in the TCRdb table, and some are missing; sequencing was by immunoSEQ multiplex PCR. The sample holds about 2.4 million clones, roughly 93% seen once. The sequencing input was naive CD4+ T cells from PBMCs. The subset: CD45RA+ positively selected. The receptors were sampled from a man in his late teens or twenties in good health. Some clones in this sample may be carry-over from other donors' samples.

The chain couples TRBV27 to TRBJ2-1; 8 bases are a match to TRBD2. Trimming took 5 bases from V and 1 from J; bases not matched to a gene: 7. Per germline, CDR1 MNHEY and CDR2 SMNVEV (reference sequence). The CDR3 has 16 amino acids. CDR3 in DNA: TGTGCCAGCAGTCCAGTAGCGGGACGATCCTACAATGAGCAGTTCTTC. Its translation is CASSPVAGRSYNEQFF.

The chain carries TRBV11-2 and TRBJ2-7, with 9 bases aligning to TRBD2. V gave up 5 bases and J gave up 5 bases; unmatched junction bases: 7. The CDR3 totals 14 residues. CDR1 and CDR2 (germline): SGHAT, FQNNGV. CDR3 sequence: CASSTAGGINEQYF. The DNA for the CDR3 is TGTGCCAGCAGCACAGCGGGAGGCATTAACGAGCAGTACTTC.

V and J are TRBV6-5 and TRBJ1-5, with a weak D call TRBD1 (5 bases). The CDR3 is made up of 13 amino acids. The germline CDR1 and CDR2 sequences are MNHEY and SVGAGI. V was shortened by 6 bases and J by 9 bases, with 15 bases between the two germline ends. The CDR3 DNA follows: TGTGCCAGCAGAGAACATCCTGGGGGGCCCCAGCATTTT. It codes for CASREHPGGPQHF.

This clone was seen a handful of times. The chain recombines TRBV28 with TRBJ1-1; no clear D gene. Germline lookup yields CDR1 MDHEN and CDR2 SYDVKM. The CDR3 is made up of 14 amino acids. Trimming left V 3 bases short and J 0 bases short, with 8 bases between. The CDR3 nucleotides are TGTGCCAGCAGTTTTAGGTTATTGAACACTGAAGCTTTCTTT. It translates to CASSFRLLNTEAFF. Full variable domain (missing parts from reference TRBV28 and TRBJ1-1): DVKVTQSSRYLVKRTGEKVFLECVQDMDHENMFWYRQDPGLGLRLIYFSYDVKMKEKGDIPEGYSVSREKKERFSLILESASTNQTSMYLCASSFRLLNTEAFFGQGTRLTVV.

The chain links TRBV7-7 to TRBJ2-3, with D uncertain. The germline V gene has CDR1 SSHAT and CDR2 FNYEAQ (reference sequence). V lost 2 bases, J lost 1 base, and 4 bases lay in between. The CDR3 is made up of 13 amino acids. CDR3 residues: CASSLTGTDTQYF. The DNA for the CDR3 is TGTGCCAGCAGCTTAACAGGCACAGATACGCAGTATTTT.

The chain uses TRBV28 and TRBJ2-3, with a tentative D call TRBD2 (5 bases). Germline loops: CDR1 MDHEN, CDR2 SYDVKM. This CDR3 has 17 residues. V was pared by 5 bases and J by 2 bases, with 20 bases between. In nucleotides, the CDR3 is TGTGCCAGCAGTCCGAACCCGGGGTGGACCTCCACAGATACGCAGTATTTT. Amino acid sequence: CASSPNPGWTSTDTQYF.

This rearrangement joins TRBV30 to TRBJ1-5, with a tentative D call TRBD1 (5 bases). The CDR3 runs to 13 residues. Germline CDR1 is GTSNPN and CDR2 is SVGIG (reference sequence). V lost 5 bases and J 0 bases, leaving 8 bases between the germline ends. CDR3 region: CAWGHHSNQPQHF. In DNA form, the CDR3 reads TGTGCCTGGGGACACCATAGCAATCAGCCCCAGCATTTT.

This clone was seen a few times. J is TRBJ1-2 and V is TRBV7-9; 8 nucleotides align to TRBD1. The length of the CDR3 is 14 residues. Per the germline V gene, CDR1 is SEHNR and CDR2 is FQNEAQ (reference sequence). The ends lost 6 bases at V and 3 bases at J; junction bases unmatched: 6. The chain's CDR3 is CASSKQGADYGYTF. The CDR3 DNA follows: TGTGCCAGCAGTAAGCAGGGGGCGGACTATGGCTACACCTTC.

V and J are TRBV29-1 and TRBJ2-1; either TRBD1 or TRBD2 may fit D (5 bases each). Germline values: CDR1 SQVTM, CDR2 ANQGSEA. This CDR3 spans 12 amino acids. Trimming left V 7 bases short and J 3 bases short, with 10 bases between. The CDR3, as DNA: TGCAGCGCGGCGAGGGGCTACAATGAGCAGTTCTTC. Protein sequence: CSAARGYNEQFF.

Notes on this clone: The same CDR3 also results from other DNA sequences found in this sample. The chain links TRBV28 to TRBJ2-7; perhaps TRBD1 as D (5 bases). V dropped 3 bases and J dropped 3 bases, with 6 bases sitting between them. The CDR3 loop spans 12 amino acids. Germline CDR1 is MDHEN and CDR2 is SYDVKM. In DNA, the CDR3 is TGTGCCAGCAGTTTGCAGGGCTACGAGCAGTACTTC. This translates into CASSLQGYEQYF. Based on the CDR3 plus reference TRBV28 and TRBJ2-7, the full variable domain is DVKVTQSSRYLVKRTGEKVFLECVQDMDHENMFWYRQDPGLGLRLIYFSYDVKMKEKGDIPEGYSVSREKKERFSLILESASTNQTSMYLCASSLQGYEQYFGPGTRLTVT.

CDR3: CASSYSELLFF. DNA of the CDR3: TGTGCCAGCAGTTACAGTGAGTTGCTGTTCTTC. The V gene is TRBV6-5, the J gene TRBJ2-1, with no clear D. Germline CDR1 MNHEY, CDR2 SVGAGI. With 2 bases removed from V and 15 bases from J, the gap between germline ends came to 11 bases. CDR3 length equals 11 residues.

The rearrangement uses TRBV29-1 and TRBJ1-1; D is unclear. The CDR3 sequence is 12 residues long. Trimming left V 3 bases short and J 4 bases short, with 9 bases between. Per the germline V gene, CDR1 is SQVTM and CDR2 is ANQGSEA. In DNA, the CDR3 is TGCAGCGTTGATAGTTGGAGCACTGAAGCTTTCTTT. Translated, it gives CSVDSWSTEAFF. Complete variable domain (other parts from reference TRBV29-1 and TRBJ1-1): SAVISQKPSRDICQRGTSLTIQCQVDSQVTMMFWYRQQPGQSLTLIATANQGSEATYESGFVIDKFPISRPNLTFSTLTVSNMSPEDSSIYLCSVDSWSTEAFFGQGTRLTVV.

The rearrangement joins TRBV6-4 to TRBJ2-1; TRBD2 aligns across 7 bases. Germline trimming cut 9 bases from V and 1 base from J; bases unmatched to any gene: 9. CDR1 is MRHNA and CDR2 is SNTAGT in the germline V gene. The CDR3 has 15 residues. The CDR3 DNA is TGTGCCAGAAAGGGGCCGGGGGGATCCTACAATGAGCAGTTCTTC. Amino acid sequence: CARKGPGGSYNEQFF.

The sample holds one count of this clone. The rearrangement joins TRBV5-6 to TRBJ2-3; 7 bases align to TRBD1. The germline V gene has CDR1 SGHDT and CDR2 YYEEEE. Trimming cost V 4 bases and J 2 bases; bases outside gene matches: 7. CDR3 length: 15 amino acids. CDR3 protein: CASSTAGGDTDTQYF. CDR3 nucleotide sequence: TGTGCCAGCAGCACAGCAGGGGGAGACACAGATACGCAGTATTTT.

This chain uses TRBV2 with TRBJ2-2; the match to TRBD2 covers 10 bases. Germline assignment: CDR1 SNHLY and CDR2 FYNNEI. With 11 bases clipped from V and 6 bases from J, the junction kept 9 bases outside the gene matches. CDR3 length: 14 amino acids. CDR3 amino acids: CASQVLAGAGELFF. CDR3 nucleotide sequence: TGTGCCTCCCAAGTCCTAGCGGGAGCCGGGGAGCTGTTTTTT.

V and J are TRBV15 and TRBJ2-1; D may be TRBD2 (6 bases). The V gene's germline CDR1 is LNHNV and CDR2 YYDKDF (reference sequence). The CDR3 extends over 16 amino acids. V lost 1 base to trimming and J lost 6 bases, with 16 bases between them. For the CDR3, the DNA is TGTGCCACCAGCAGAGGAGAGACTAGGCGGGTCAATGAGCAGTTCTTC. Protein: CATSRGETRRVNEQFF.

The chain employs TRBV18 and TRBJ2-5, with D uncertain. CDR1 KGHSH and CDR2 LQKENI come from the germline V gene. The V end was cut by 1 base, the J end by 3 bases, with 9 bases between. This CDR3 contains 14 residues. CDR3 DNA sequence: TGTGCCAGCTCACCACGGTCCGAGAAAGAGACCCAGTACTTC. Residues: CASSPRSEKETQYF.

V and J are TRBV27 and TRBJ2-7, with 8 bases aligning to TRBD2. Germline V gene lookup returns CDR1 MNHEY and CDR2 SMNVEV (reference sequence). The CDR3 runs 18 residues. V was pared by 0 bases and J by 3 bases, with 13 bases of the junction left unmatched. The CDR3 is CASSLSRTSPIVGYEQYF. Here the CDR3 DNA reads TGTGCCAGCAGTTTATCGAGGACTAGCCCTATCGTAGGCTACGAGCAGTACTTC.

CDR3 region: CASSQPRTAYEAFF. The CDR3 DNA reads TGCGCCAGCAGTCAACCTAGGACAGCCTATGAAGCTTTCTTT. The chain links TRBV23-1 to TRBJ1-1, with a possible D match to TRBD1 (6 bases). Being an ORF, TRBV23-1 has a function that is uncertain. This CDR3 is 14 amino acids long. V was clipped by 2 bases and J by 7 bases, with 14 bases between them.

J is TRBJ2-7 and V is TRBV7-2; 12 nucleotides match TRBD2. V gave up 7 bases and J gave up 5 bases; unmatched junction bases: 6. Germline values: CDR1 SGHTA, CDR2 FQGNSA. The CDR3 is 14 residues long. CDR3 sequence (DNA): TGTGCCAGCAACCTAGCGGGAGGGCGGAACGAGCAGTACTTC. Translation gives CASNLAGGRNEQYF.